One sample yielded the 22 T cell receptor beta chains listed below, sequenced in a study of OX40 agonist ivuxolimab in advanced cancers. Profiled with immunoSEQ multiplex PCR; TCRdb holds only in-frame clones, not every one. The table records 65,000 to 75,000 clones, about 88% of them present only once. The sample consisted of CD4+ or CD8+ T cells sorted from blood, taken in a trial of the OX40 agonist ivuxolimab. These receptors originate from an adult with an advanced solid tumor such as melanoma, head and neck, liver or kidney cancer.

The CDR3 coding sequence is TGCGCCAGCAGCTCGTTAGCGGGATACGAGCAGTACTTC. Encoded protein: CASSSLAGYEQYF. The rearrangement uses TRBV5-1 and TRBJ2-7, with 8 positions matching TRBD2. Germline V gene lookup returns CDR1 SGHRS and CDR2 YFSETQ. V was pared by 3 bases and J by 4 bases, with 3 bases of the junction left unmatched. The CDR3 sequence is 13 residues long. The full variable domain, rest sourced from reference TRBV5-1 and TRBJ2-7, is KAGVTQTPRYLIKTRGQQVTLSCSPISGHRSVSWYQQTPGQGLQFLFEYFSETQRNKGNFPGRFSGRQFSNSRSEMNVSTLELGDSALYLCASSSLAGYEQYFGPGTRLTVT.

The chain uses TRBV7-2 and TRBJ1-2; D perhaps matches TRBD1 (5 bases). The CDR3 consists of 15 residues. Trimming removed 0 bases from V and 4 bases from J, with 12 bases in between. Germline CDR1 SGHTA, CDR2 FQGNSA. The CDR3 region has the DNA TGTGCCAGCAGCTTAGCGTGGGGCAGAGGCTATGGCTACACCTTC. Translated, it gives CASSLAWGRGYGYTF.

This clone appeared once. The rearrangement joins TRBV4-3 to TRBJ1-2, with unresolved D. With 0 bases removed from V and 4 bases from J, the gap between germline ends came to 9 bases. Germline CDR1 and CDR2: LGHNA and YSLEER. The CDR3 totals 14 residues. CDR3 coding DNA: TGCGCCAGCAGCCAAGATCGGGAAGGCTATGGCTACACCTTC. This gives the protein CASSQDREGYGYTF.

This clone appeared a single time. The V call is TRBV6-5, the J call TRBJ1-4, with D perhaps matching TRBD1 (6 bases). V was pared by 8 bases and J by 7 bases, with 17 bases between. There are 14 residues in the CDR3. CDR1 and CDR2 (germline): MNHEY, SVGAGI. CDR3 coding DNA: TGTGCCAGCTCCCTAGGGGGGCAAGGTGAAAAACTGTTTTTT. This encodes CASSLGGQGEKLFF.

This clone was detected only once. The CDR3 region has the DNA TGTGCCAGTAGCCCAGCGGGGGGGCCTGGAGATACGCAGTATTTT. Translation: CASSPAGGPGDTQYF. The chain couples TRBV19 to TRBJ2-3; TRBD2 agrees at 10 bases. The V and J ends lost 6 bases and 5 bases, in that order; junction bases with no gene match: 8. This CDR3 has 15 amino acids. The germline V gene has CDR1 LNHDA and CDR2 SQIVND (reference sequence).

The V and J genes are TRBV28 and TRBJ1-4; no reliable D call. Germline-derived CDR1 and CDR2 are MDHEN and SYDVKM. This CDR3 comprises 14 residues. V lost 5 bases and J lost 5, with 12 bases in between. DNA of the CDR3: TGTGCCAGCAGTCTGGCGGAGGAAAATGAAAAACTGTTTTTT. This codes for CASSLAEENEKLFF. Full variable domain (outside the CDR3, taken from reference TRBV28 and TRBJ1-4): DVKVTQSSRYLVKRTGEKVFLECVQDMDHENMFWYRQDPGLGLRLIYFSYDVKMKEKGDIPEGYSVSREKKERFSLILESASTNQTSMYLCASSLAEENEKLFFGSGTQLSVL.

The CDR3 here is CASSTRTSGPPYEQYF. Here the CDR3 DNA reads TGTGCCAGCAGCACGCGGACTAGCGGGCCCCCCTACGAGCAGTACTTC. V and J are TRBV5-4 and TRBJ2-7, with 11 bases fitting TRBD2. The CDR3 runs 16 residues. The germline V gene encodes CDR1 SGHNT and CDR2 YYREEE (reference sequence). After removal of 4 bases from V and 2 bases from J, the junction contained 8 bases not matched to a gene.

The chain employs TRBV28 and TRBJ2-2, with 7 nucleotides matching TRBD2. Germline V gene sequence: CDR1 MDHEN, CDR2 SYDVKM. The CDR3 extends over 16 amino acids. V shed 1 base, J shed 1 base, and the junction held 3 bases outside the gene matches. The CDR3 loop is CASSLSRGENTGELFF. The CDR3 DNA sequence: TGTGCCAGCAGTTTATCTCGGGGGGAGAACACCGGGGAGCTGTTTTTT.

This rearrangement joins TRBV4-1 to TRBJ1-5; D is uncertain. CDR1 MGHRA and CDR2 YSYEKL come from the germline V gene. V was pared by 0 bases and J by 7 bases, with 7 bases between. The CDR3 has 13 amino acids. CDR3 coding DNA: TGCGCCAGCAGCCAAGATGATGAACAGCCCCAGCATTTT. Protein sequence: CASSQDDEQPQHF.

The chain couples TRBV7-2 to TRBJ2-3; 8 bases line up with TRBD2. V was pared by 0 bases and J by 5 bases, with 4 bases of the junction left unmatched. CDR1 and CDR2 from the germline V gene are SGHTA and FQGNSA. The CDR3 is 15 residues long. CDR3 bases: TGTGCCAGCAGCTTAGCCGGGGGGGCCAAAGATACGCAGTATTTT. It translates to CASSLAGGAKDTQYF.

This clone was recorded once. V gene TRBV28 combines with J gene TRBJ1-1, with D perhaps TRBD1 (5 bases). The V end was cut by 6 bases, the J end by 6 bases, with 26 bases between. Germline V CDR1 and CDR2: MDHEN, SYDVKM. The CDR3 runs to 17 residues. The CDR3 DNA follows: TGTGCCAGCAGCTCCCTCGTGGCGGCCTCCAGGGACGCTGAAGCTTTCTTT. It specifies CASSSLVAASRDAEAFF.

The V call is TRBV10-3, the J call TRBJ2-1; perhaps D is TRBD1 or TRBD2 (5 bases each). Germline V lookup: CDR1 ENHRY, CDR2 SYGVKD. Trimming removed 2 bases at V and 8 bases at J, with 19 bases between. The CDR3 loop spans 16 amino acids. DNA of the CDR3: TGTGCCATCAGTGAGCCCGGGACCCTTTTAGGGGATGAGCAGTTCTTC. Its translation is CAISEPGTLLGDEQFF.

This chain joins TRBV7-2 and TRBJ2-7, with D possibly being TRBD1 or TRBD2 (5 bases each). Germline values: CDR1 SGHTA, CDR2 FQGNSA. The CDR3 totals 14 residues. Trimming left V 2 bases short and J 5 bases short, with 13 bases between. CDR3 nucleotide sequence: TGTGCCAGCAGCTTACGGGCAGGGAGCGACGAGCAGTACTTC. It codes for CASSLRAGSDEQYF.

The chain recombines TRBV28 with TRBJ1-2, with TRBD1 matching over 7 bases. The CDR3 is 15 amino acids. Germline V gene data show CDR1 as MDHEN and CDR2 as SYDVKM. V shed 8 bases and J 1 base; nucleotides not matched to a gene: 10. The CDR3 bases are TGTGCCAGCTCCCAAGCCCGGGACAGTAACTATGGCTACACCTTC. Its translation is CASSQARDSNYGYTF.

The CDR3 is CASRPPGTGINTGELFF. The DNA for the CDR3 is TGCGCCAGCAGACCCCCCGGGACAGGGATTAACACCGGGGAGCTGTTTTTT. This sequence joins TRBV5-1 and TRBJ2-2; 9 nucleotides match TRBD1. Trimming took 5 bases from V and 2 from J; bases not matched to a gene: 10. CDR3 size: 17 residues. Germline loops: CDR1 SGHRS, CDR2 YFSETQ. The variable domain in full, completed from reference TRBV5-1 and TRBJ2-2, reads KAGVTQTPRYLIKTRGQQVTLSCSPISGHRSVSWYQQTPGQGLQFLFEYFSETQRNKGNFPGRFSGRQFSNSRSEMNVSTLELGDSALYLCASRPPGTGINTGELFFGEGSRLTVL.

The chain recombines TRBV5-1 with TRBJ1-2; 9 nucleotides align to TRBD1. Trimming cost V 0 bases and J 8 bases; bases outside gene matches: 14. The CDR3 runs 17 residues. Germline V gene data show CDR1 as SGHRS and CDR2 as YFSETQ. This CDR3 is CASSLEGTGPTFGGYTF. The CDR3 DNA is TGCGCCAGCAGCTTGGAGGGGACAGGGCCCACTTTTGGGGGCTACACCTTC.

The rearrangement uses TRBV28 and TRBJ1-1; D remains ambiguous. Germline V gene data show CDR1 as MDHEN and CDR2 as SYDVKM. The V end lost 2 bases, the J end lost 0 bases, and 7 bases lay between the germline ends. The CDR3 has 14 residues. CDR3: CASSLTELNTEAFF. The CDR3 DNA follows: TGTGCCAGCAGTTTAACGGAGTTGAACACTGAAGCTTTCTTT.

This rearrangement joins TRBV5-1 to TRBJ2-7; either TRBD1 or TRBD2 may fit D (5 bases each). The CDR3 is made up of 14 amino acids. Germline assignment: CDR1 SGHRS and CDR2 YFSETQ. V lost 4 bases to trimming and J lost 1 base, with 12 bases between them. The DNA of the CDR3 is TGCGCCAGCAGCGGGGGTCCAGGGTCCTACGAGCAGTACTTC. Protein: CASSGGPGSYEQYF.

This clone was seen a few times. The rearrangement uses TRBV5-8 and TRBJ1-2, with a weak D call TRBD1 (6 bases). This CDR3 is 13 amino acids long. The V and J ends lost 0 bases and 7 bases respectively, with 10 bases between them. The germline gives CDR1 SGHTS, CDR2 YDEGEE. CDR3 in amino acids: CASSLAGGLGYTF. The CDR3 DNA reads TGTGCCAGCAGCTTGGCCGGGGGCCTTGGCTACACCTTC.

The V call is TRBV28, the J call TRBJ2-3; 9 bases line up with TRBD2. This CDR3 is 16 amino acids long. Per germline, CDR1 MDHEN and CDR2 SYDVKM. Losses at the gene ends were 2 bases for V and 1 base for J; bases not matched to a gene: 4. CDR3 sequence: CASSLPWTSGTDTQYF. CDR3 nucleotide sequence: TGTGCCAGCAGTTTACCCTGGACTAGCGGCACAGATACGCAGTATTTT. The full variable domain, completed using reference TRBV28 and TRBJ2-3, is DVKVTQSSRYLVKRTGEKVFLECVQDMDHENMFWYRQDPGLGLRLIYFSYDVKMKEKGDIPEGYSVSREKKERFSLILESASTNQTSMYLCASSLPWTSGTDTQYFGPGTRLTVL.

The chain carries TRBV7-9 and TRBJ2-7, with D maybe TRBD2 (6 bases). The CDR3 spans 15 residues. CDR1 and CDR2 from the germline V gene are SEHNR and FQNEAQ (reference sequence). Trimming shortened V by 1 base and J by 0 bases, and 10 bases separated the two germline ends. In DNA, the CDR3 is TGTGCCAGCAGCTTAGTAGCGGAGAGCTCCTACGAGCAGTACTTC. Translated: CASSLVAESSYEQYF. The full variable domain, completed using reference TRBV7-9 and TRBJ2-7, is DTGVSQNPRHKITKRGQNVTFRCDPISEHNRLYWYRQTLGQGPEFLTYFQNEAQLEKSRLLSDRFSAERPKGSFSTLEIQRTEQGDSAMYLCASSLVAESSYEQYFGPGTRLTVT.

The rearrangement joins TRBV28 to TRBJ1-2, with 11 bases matching TRBD1. After removal of 3 bases from V and 8 bases from J, the junction contained 8 bases not matched to a gene. The CDR3 runs 15 residues. The V gene's germline CDR1 is MDHEN and CDR2 SYDVKM. The CDR3 coding sequence is TGTGCCAGCAGTTTGCGGACAGGGGGCGCGGAGGGCTACACCTTC. The encoded protein is CASSLRTGGAEGYTF.